This note documents a single T cell receptor beta chain sequence. This clone was detected once. This receptor's antigen is unknown. Base quality data are lacking; no much larger clone is found one base away. The record originates from a study of PD-1 blockade in classical Hodgkin lymphoma (dated by TCRdb to about 2020). A note on the overall study: Nivolumab dosing was 3 mg/kg intravenously every 2 weeks, continuing until either disease progression or unacceptable toxicity. The study used TCR beta sequencing and CyTOF to define a peripheral blood immune signature of response to PD-1 blockade in classical Hodgkin lymphoma. Paper-wide results and their limitations: Baseline diversity similar to that of newly diagnosed patients was observed in trial patients achieving complete response, whereas significantly lower diversity was observed in partial responders and progressors. Patients starting nivolumab less than 1 year after ASCT had lower diversity and were excluded from later analyses to avoid confounding by immune reconstitution. A significant rise by C4D1 was seen in CD4+ but not CD8+ TCR diversity (p=0.0027 vs p=0.16), with the rise being most apparent in complete responders (p=0.02). The study was restricted to a single clinical trial cohort, and the causes of repertoire differences, possibly disease activity or prior therapy, were left undefined. Baseline TCR diversity was reported as lower in newly diagnosed patients than in healthy donors, and lower still in relapsed/refractory patients.

Genomic DNA was extracted with the Qiagen DNeasy kit from unsorted PBMCs and from negatively selected CD4+ and CD8+ fractions. Using primers that anneal to V and J segments, immunoSEQ multiplex PCR amplified the TCR beta CDR3 regions. A synthetic immune receptor repertoire was used to minimize amplification bias, and any remaining bias was removed computationally after sequencing. The paper's data handling went like this. Repertoire diversity was quantified as the Shannon entropy index using custom Python scripts. Unsorted, CD4+ and CD8+ repertoires were examined separately, except in combined analyses, for which CD4+ and CD8+ sequences were merged in silico. A clone counted as expanded when the clone's frequency after treatment rose at least 2-fold relative to C1D1, and clones undetected at baseline were given a pseudocount of 0.5. Singleton clones were defined as clones with 0 or 1 copy at C1D1, and non-singleton clones were defined as clones with 2 or more copies. Clones expanded in unsorted samples were labelled as CD4+, CD8+ or unknown by matching protein sequences in sorted samples from the same patient. Wilcoxon tests on paired samples were used to test diversity changes from C1D1 to C4D1. Imported from immuneACCESS, the table was reduced by TCRdb to in-frame sequences with V and J called. These copies leave out some clones; in studies compared against another copy, an unresolved V gene accounts for under half, and the cause of the remainder is not known. V, J and clone size were drawn from that table, and D and trimming were deduced from the DNA. This sample comprises some 58,000 clones, about 89% of them detected only once. The top ten clonotypes cover approximately 10% of the sample.

After removal of 5 bases from V and 5 bases from J, the junction retains 5 bases not matched to a gene. Including the terminal cysteine and phenylalanine, the CDR3 comprises 13 residues. Of all the DNA, just the CDR3 is kept, 39 bases in frame from base 1. CDR1 and CDR2 were assigned from the germline V gene as MNHNS and SASEGT. This sample's time point label indicates: cycle 4 day 1 (C4D1), after more than five weeks of nivolumab. All trial patients had relapsed after autologous stem cell transplantation, with cohorts A, B and C differing in prior brentuximab vedotin exposure. The trial cohort comprised a few dozen patients with relapsed/refractory classical Hodgkin lymphoma whose best overall responses were complete response, partial response or progressive disease. In the multi-cohort phase II CheckMate 205 trial, trial patients received single-agent nivolumab. An independent review committee assessed best overall response by applying the 2007 International Working Group response criteria. PBMCs from the trial were collected at three points: immediately before nivolumab initiation (C1D1), and during therapy at cycle 2 day 1 and cycle 4 day 1. Peripheral blood was collected in 8 mL Vacutainer Cell Preparation Tubes, from which PBMCs were isolated by centrifugation and then cryopreserved.

This receptor was identified in a human donor with classical Hodgkin lymphoma. The sequencing used peripheral blood mononuclear cells (PBMCs), collected before the fourth cycle of nivolumab. The rearranged segments are TRBV6-1 and TRBJ1-1; 7 middle bases align to TRBD1. The DNA sequence reads TGTGCCAGCAGTTTAGGGGGCGCGACTGAAGCTTTCTTT. Translated, it reads CASSLGGATEAFF.